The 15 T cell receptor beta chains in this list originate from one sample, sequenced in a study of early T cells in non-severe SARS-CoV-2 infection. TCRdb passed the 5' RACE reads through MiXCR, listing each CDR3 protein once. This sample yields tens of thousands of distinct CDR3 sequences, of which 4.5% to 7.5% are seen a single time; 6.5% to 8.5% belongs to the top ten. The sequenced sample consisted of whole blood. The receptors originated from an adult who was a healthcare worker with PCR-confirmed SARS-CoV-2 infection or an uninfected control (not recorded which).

As DNA, the CDR3 is TGTGCCAGCAGCTTCGGGACTAGCTCCTACGAGCAGTACTTC. This encodes CASSFGTSSYEQYF. This sequence joins TRBV7-9 and TRBJ2-7; TRBD2 matches 8 bases. Germline CDR1 is SEHNR and CDR2 is FQNEAQ (reference sequence). The CDR3 has 14 residues. After removal of 3 bases from V and 0 bases from J, the junction contained 1 base not matched to a gene.

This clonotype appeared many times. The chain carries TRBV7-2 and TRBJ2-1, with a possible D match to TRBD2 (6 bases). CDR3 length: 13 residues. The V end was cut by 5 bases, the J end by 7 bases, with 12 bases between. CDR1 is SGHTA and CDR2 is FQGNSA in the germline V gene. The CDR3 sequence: CASSVTSKNEQFF. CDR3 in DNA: TGTGCCAGCAGCGTGACTAGTAAGAATGAGCAGTTCTTC. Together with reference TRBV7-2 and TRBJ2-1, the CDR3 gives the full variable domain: GAGVSQSPSNKVTEKGKDVELRCDPISGHTALYWYRQSLGQGLEFLIYFQGNSAPDKSGLPSDRFSAERTGGSVSTLTIQRTQQEDSAVYLCASSVTSKNEQFFGPGTRLTVL.

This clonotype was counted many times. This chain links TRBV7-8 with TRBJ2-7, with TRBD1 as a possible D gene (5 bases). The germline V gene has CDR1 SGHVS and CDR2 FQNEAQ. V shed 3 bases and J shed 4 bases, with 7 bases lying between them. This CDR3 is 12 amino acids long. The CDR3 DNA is TGTGCCAGCAGCTTCAAGGGGTACGAGCAGTACTTC. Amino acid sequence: CASSFKGYEQYF.

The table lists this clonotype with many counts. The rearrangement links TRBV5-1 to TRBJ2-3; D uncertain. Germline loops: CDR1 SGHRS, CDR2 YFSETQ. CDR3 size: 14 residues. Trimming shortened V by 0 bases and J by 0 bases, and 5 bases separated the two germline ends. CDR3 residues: CASSLGESTDTQYF. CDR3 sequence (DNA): TGCGCCAGCAGCTTGGGGGAAAGCACAGATACGCAGTATTTT.

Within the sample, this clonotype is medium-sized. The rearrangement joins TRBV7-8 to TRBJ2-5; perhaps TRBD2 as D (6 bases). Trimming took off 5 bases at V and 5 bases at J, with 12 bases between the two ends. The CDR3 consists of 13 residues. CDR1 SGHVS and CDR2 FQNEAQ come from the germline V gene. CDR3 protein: CASSQNRGETQYF. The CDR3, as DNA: TGTGCCAGCAGCCAAAACCGGGGGGAGACCCAGTACTTC.

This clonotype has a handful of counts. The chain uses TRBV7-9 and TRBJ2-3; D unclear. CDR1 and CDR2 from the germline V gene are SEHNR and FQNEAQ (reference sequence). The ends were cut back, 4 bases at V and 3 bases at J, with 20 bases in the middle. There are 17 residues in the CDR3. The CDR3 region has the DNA TGTGCCAGCAGCTCTCCCCTTCAGCGCCCCAGGACAGATACGCAGTATTTT. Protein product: CASSSPLQRPRTDTQYF.

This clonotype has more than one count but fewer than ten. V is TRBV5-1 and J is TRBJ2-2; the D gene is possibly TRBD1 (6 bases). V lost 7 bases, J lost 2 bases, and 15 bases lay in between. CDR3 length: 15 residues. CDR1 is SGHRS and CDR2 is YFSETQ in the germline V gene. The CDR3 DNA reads TGCGCCAGCGGACTTACAGGGACCAACACCGGGGAGCTGTTTTTT. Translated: CASGLTGTNTGELFF.

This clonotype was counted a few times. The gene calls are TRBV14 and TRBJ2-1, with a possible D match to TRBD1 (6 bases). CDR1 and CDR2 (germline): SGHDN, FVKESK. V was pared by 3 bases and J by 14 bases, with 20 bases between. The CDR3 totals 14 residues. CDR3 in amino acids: CASSQRLTDAGEFF. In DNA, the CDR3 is TGTGCCAGCAGCCAGCGTCTTACAGACGCAGGGGAGTTCTTC.

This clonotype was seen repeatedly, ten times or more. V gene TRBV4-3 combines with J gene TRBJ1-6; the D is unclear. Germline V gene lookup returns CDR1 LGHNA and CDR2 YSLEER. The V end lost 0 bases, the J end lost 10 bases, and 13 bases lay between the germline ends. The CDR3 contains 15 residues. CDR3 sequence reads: CASSQDSMGLSPLHF. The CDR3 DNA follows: TGCGCCAGCAGCCAAGATTCAATGGGTCTCTCACCCCTCCACTTT.

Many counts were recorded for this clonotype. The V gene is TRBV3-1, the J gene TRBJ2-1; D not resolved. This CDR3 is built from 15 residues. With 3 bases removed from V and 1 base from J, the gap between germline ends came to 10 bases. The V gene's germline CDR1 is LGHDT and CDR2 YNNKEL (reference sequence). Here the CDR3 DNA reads TGTGCCAGCAGCCAGACGGGTGCGTCCTACAATGAGCAGTTCTTC. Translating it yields CASSQTGASYNEQFF.

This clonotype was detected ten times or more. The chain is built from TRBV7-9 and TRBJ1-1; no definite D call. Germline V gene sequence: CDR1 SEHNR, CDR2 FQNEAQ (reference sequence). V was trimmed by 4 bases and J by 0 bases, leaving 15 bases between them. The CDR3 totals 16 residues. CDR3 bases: TGTGCCAGCAGCTCCCCACCCGGGAGGATGAACACTGAAGCTTTCTTT. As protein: CASSSPPGRMNTEAFF.

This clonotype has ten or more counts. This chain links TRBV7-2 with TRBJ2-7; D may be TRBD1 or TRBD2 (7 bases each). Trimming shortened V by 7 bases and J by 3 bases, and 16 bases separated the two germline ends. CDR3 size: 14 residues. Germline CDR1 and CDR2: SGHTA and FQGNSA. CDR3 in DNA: TGTGCCAGCAACCCCCAGGGGGGGAACTACGAGCAGTACTTC. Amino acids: CASNPQGGNYEQYF.

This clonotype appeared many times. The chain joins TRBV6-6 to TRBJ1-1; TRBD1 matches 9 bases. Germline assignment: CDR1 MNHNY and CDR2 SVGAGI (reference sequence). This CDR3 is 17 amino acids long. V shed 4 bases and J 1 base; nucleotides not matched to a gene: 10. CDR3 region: CASSSQTGGVWNTEAFF. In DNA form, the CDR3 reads TGTGCCAGCAGTTCCCAAACAGGGGGCGTTTGGAACACTGAAGCTTTCTTT.

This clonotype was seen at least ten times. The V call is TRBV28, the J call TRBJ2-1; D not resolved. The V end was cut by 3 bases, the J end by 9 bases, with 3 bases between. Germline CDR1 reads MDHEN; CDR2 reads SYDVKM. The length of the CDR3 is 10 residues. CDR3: CASSFTEQFF. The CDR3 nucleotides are TGTGCCAGCAGTTTCACTGAGCAGTTCTTC.

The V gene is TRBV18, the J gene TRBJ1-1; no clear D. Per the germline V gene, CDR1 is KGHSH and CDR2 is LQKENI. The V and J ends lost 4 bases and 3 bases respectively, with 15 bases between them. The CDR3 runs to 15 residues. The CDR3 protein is CASSQSWMRDTEAFF. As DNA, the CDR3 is TGTGCCAGCTCACAGTCATGGATGCGGGACACTGAAGCTTTCTTT.